Listed below are T cell receptor beta chains from one sample, sequenced in a study of shared clonotypes between healthy human individuals. Measured with immunoSEQ multiplex PCR; TCRdb has only the in-frame clones, and not every one. The data hold around 2.5 million clones, with 93% observed a single time. The material sequenced was naive CD4+ T cells from PBMCs. The source is a man between 18 and 35 years old in good health. Some clones in this sample may be carry-over from other donors' samples. CDR3s include the opening cysteine and the closing phenylalanine or tryptophan. A D gene is named only where the DNA matches it firmly. Clone size is stated in some rows and not others, as once, few, many or a class when expanded.

DNA	CDR3	D	V	size	J
TGTGCCAGCAGCCTATCGGGGGGCCTAGTTGAAGCTTTCTTT	CASSLSGGLVEAFF	-	TRBV28	-	TRBJ1-1
TGTGCCAGCAGCCTTACAGGGTATGGCTACACCTTC	CASSLTGYGYTF	-	TRBV5-6	-	TRBJ1-2
TGCGCCAGCAGCCACGGGAGCCTAGCGCGTCGCCAAGAGACCCAGTACTTC	CASSHGSLARRQETQYF	-	TRBV4-1	-	TRBJ2-5
TGTGCCAGCAGCCTGGGTGGGGGGGGTGCCCCAAACACCATATATTTT	CASSLGGGGAPNTIYF	-	TRBV7-2	once	TRBJ1-3
TGTGCCAGCAGCTTAGCGGGAGGGTCCGATACGCAGTATTTT	CASSLAGGSDTQYF	TRBD2	TRBV7-2	-	TRBJ2-3
TGTGCCAGCAGTTCCCGTGGACTAGACGAGCAGTACTTC	CASSSRGLDEQYF	TRBD2	TRBV28	-	TRBJ2-7
TGTGCCACCAGCAGATACAATCAGCCCCAGCATTTT	CATSRYNQPQHF	-	TRBV15	-	TRBJ1-5
TGCGCCAGCAGTTCATCGTCTGATACGCAGTATTTT	CASSSSSDTQYF	-	TRBV10-1	-	TRBJ2-3
TGCGCCAGCAGCAAATCCCTAGCGGGAGGGCTTAGTGAGCAGTTCTTC	CASSKSLAGGLSEQFF	TRBD2	TRBV5-1	-	TRBJ2-1
TGTGCCAGCAGTTTACGAGGGGGATTCACAGATACGCAGTATTTT	CASSLRGGFTDTQYF	-	TRBV28	-	TRBJ2-3
TGCAGTGCTAGGAGGGATACGCAGTATTTT	CSARRDTQYF	-	TRBV20-1	-	TRBJ2-3
TGTGCCAGTAGTATTGGGACTCTCCAATACAATGAGCAGTTCTTC	CASSIGTLQYNEQFF	-	TRBV19	-	TRBJ2-1
TGTGCCAGTAGTTACTCCGGGACAGGGTCCTACGAGCAGTACTTC	CASSYSGTGSYEQYF	TRBD1	TRBV19	-	TRBJ2-7
TGTGCCAGCAGAAAAACAGTAAATAGCAATCAGCCCCAGCATTTT	CASRKTVNSNQPQHF	-	TRBV6-6	once	TRBJ1-5
TGTGCCAGCAGCGTAGTGGGGGCGAACACCGGGGAGCTGTTTTTT	CASSVVGANTGELFF	-	TRBV9	-	TRBJ2-2
TGCAGCGTCGGACAGGCGGCCTACGAGCAGTACTTC	CSVGQAAYEQYF	TRBD1	TRBV29-1	-	TRBJ2-7
TGCGCCAGCAGCCAAGATATAGGGCTATCCCATTACTCCTACAATGAGCAGTTCTTC	CASSQDIGLSHYSYNEQFF	-	TRBV4-3	once	TRBJ2-1
TGTGCCAGCGGGACTAGCGGGACCAAAAACATTCAGTACTTC	CASGTSGTKNIQYF	TRBD2	TRBV28	-	TRBJ2-4
TGTGCCAGCAGCTTACGGCTAGCGGGAGGGAAATCCTACGAGCAGTACTTC	CASSLRLAGGKSYEQYF	TRBD2	TRBV7-2	-	TRBJ2-7
TGCGCCAGCAGCTGGGGGGACAGTGGAAACACCATATATTTT	CASSWGDSGNTIYF	TRBD1	TRBV5-1	-	TRBJ1-3
TGTGCCAGCTCACCTACCGGGACAGGGGACGTTAGTCCTTCCTTT	CASSPTGTGDVSPSF	TRBD1	TRBV18	-	TRBJ1-4
TGTGCCTGGAGTGAGGGGACTAGCGGGCGGCGGTTCCTGTACGAGCAGTACTTC	CAWSEGTSGRRFLYEQYF	TRBD2	TRBV30	-	TRBJ2-7
TGTGCCAGCAGTGCCCATTTGACGGGTACGCAAGAGACCCAGTACTTC	CASSAHLTGTQETQYF	-	TRBV25-1	-	TRBJ2-5
TGTGCCAGCTCACCGGGCAGCAGCAATCAGCCCCAGCATTTT	CASSPGSSNQPQHF	-	TRBV18	-	TRBJ1-5
TGCAGCGTTCTTGCACCGCGTGACAATGAGCAGTTCTTC	CSVLAPRDNEQFF	-	TRBV29-1	-	TRBJ2-1
TGCAGCGTCGATACAGGGAGCTCTGGAAACACCATATATTTT	CSVDTGSSGNTIYF	-	TRBV29-1	few	TRBJ1-3
TGTGCCACCAGCAGAGTTGTTAGCGGGAGTTCCTACGAGCAGTACTTC	CATSRVVSGSSYEQYF	TRBD2	TRBV15	-	TRBJ2-7
TGTGCCAGCACCCGGGACATGGCGGAGACCCAGTACTTC	CASTRDMAETQYF	-	TRBV6-1	-	TRBJ2-5
TGTGCCAGTAGGTCAAACAACAGGGATCAGCCCCAGCATTTT	CASRSNNRDQPQHF	-	TRBV19	-	TRBJ1-5
TGTGCCAGCAGCTTCGGATGGGGGAACACCATATATTTT	CASSFGWGNTIYF	-	TRBV7-2	-	TRBJ1-3
TGTGCCAGCAGCTTGGGGCTAGTTTTCGAGCAGTACTTC	CASSLGLVFEQYF	-	TRBV5-6	-	TRBJ2-7
TGTGCCTGGGACATAGCGGGGAGCTACGAGCAGTACTTC	CAWDIAGSYEQYF	TRBD2	TRBV30	-	TRBJ2-7
TGTGCCAGCAGGCCGGAGGGGTTTGGCAATGAGCAGTTCTTC	CASRPEGFGNEQFF	-	TRBV2	-	TRBJ2-1
TGTGCCAGCAGCTTAGGCCAGGGCCTCTATGGCTACACCTTC	CASSLGQGLYGYTF	-	TRBV7-9	-	TRBJ1-2
TGTGCCAGCAGCCCAGGGGAAACAAGTTTGGGTGAGCAGTACTTC	CASSPGETSLGEQYF	-	TRBV7-3	-	TRBJ2-7
TGTGCCAGCTCACCACTTGGGACTAGCGGGAACACAGATACGCAGTATTTT	CASSPLGTSGNTDTQYF	TRBD2	TRBV18	-	TRBJ2-3
TGTGCCAGCACGACTAGCGGGAGGATATACAATGAGCAGTTCTTC	CASTTSGRIYNEQFF	TRBD2	TRBV28	-	TRBJ2-1
TGTGCCAGCAGCTTCCGGTCGACAGTATACGAGCAGTACTTC	CASSFRSTVYEQYF	-	TRBV11-2	-	TRBJ2-7
TGTGCCAGCAGTTTAGGGTCTAGCCGCTTTAGGGGGGTCTACGAGCAGTACTTC	CASSLGSSRFRGVYEQYF	-	TRBV28	-	TRBJ2-7
TGTGCCAGCAGTCATACAGGGAGTAACTATGGCTACACCTTC	CASSHTGSNYGYTF	-	TRBV6-6	-	TRBJ1-2
TGTGCCAGCAGCGCGTCAGGGGCAGCGAACACCGGGGAGCTGTTTTTT	CASSASGAANTGELFF	-	TRBV7-9	-	TRBJ2-2
TGTGCCAGCAGCGCGAACTCTGGAAACACCATATATTTT	CASSANSGNTIYF	-	TRBV7-8	-	TRBJ1-3
TGTGCCAGCAGTGAAGTCAGGGGACGGGAGCAGTACTTC	CASSEVRGREQYF	-	TRBV2	-	TRBJ2-7
TGCGCCAGCAGCCTAGTAGCGGGAGGACTCACAGATACGCAGTATTTT	CASSLVAGGLTDTQYF	TRBD2	TRBV5-1	-	TRBJ2-3
TGTGCCAGCAGCTTGGCCGGTCCTTCGGGCTACACCTTC	CASSLAGPSGYTF	-	TRBV5-6	-	TRBJ1-2
TGCGCCAGCAGCCGCCCCGGGACGTTCACTGAAGCTTTCTTT	CASSRPGTFTEAFF	-	TRBV4-1	few	TRBJ1-1
TGTGCCATCAGAAGATCGGACAGTACCTACAATGAGCAGTTCTTC	CAIRRSDSTYNEQFF	-	TRBV10-3	-	TRBJ2-1
TGCAGCGTTGAGCTAGAAGCCAAAAACATTCAGTACTTC	CSVELEAKNIQYF	-	TRBV29-1	-	TRBJ2-4
TGTGCCAGCGGGTCTAGGGGGGCGAACACCGGGGAGCTGTTTTTT	CASGSRGANTGELFF	-	TRBV6-5	-	TRBJ2-2
TGTGCCAGCTCACCAATCTCGGGGGAGAAGACCCAGTACTTC	CASSPISGEKTQYF	-	TRBV18	once	TRBJ2-5